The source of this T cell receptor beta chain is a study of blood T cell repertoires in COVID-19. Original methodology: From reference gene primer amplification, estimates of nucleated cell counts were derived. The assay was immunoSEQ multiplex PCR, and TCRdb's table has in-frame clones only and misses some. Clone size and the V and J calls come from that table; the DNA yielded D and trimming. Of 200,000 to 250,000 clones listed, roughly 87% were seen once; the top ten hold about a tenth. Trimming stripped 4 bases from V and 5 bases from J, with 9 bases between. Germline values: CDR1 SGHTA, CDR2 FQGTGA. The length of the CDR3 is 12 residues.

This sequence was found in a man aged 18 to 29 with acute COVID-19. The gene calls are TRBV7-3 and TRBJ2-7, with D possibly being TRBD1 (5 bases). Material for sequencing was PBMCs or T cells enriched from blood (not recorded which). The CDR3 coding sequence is TGTGCCAGCAGCTCCGAAGGGGACGAGCAGTACTTC. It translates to CASSSEGDEQYF.